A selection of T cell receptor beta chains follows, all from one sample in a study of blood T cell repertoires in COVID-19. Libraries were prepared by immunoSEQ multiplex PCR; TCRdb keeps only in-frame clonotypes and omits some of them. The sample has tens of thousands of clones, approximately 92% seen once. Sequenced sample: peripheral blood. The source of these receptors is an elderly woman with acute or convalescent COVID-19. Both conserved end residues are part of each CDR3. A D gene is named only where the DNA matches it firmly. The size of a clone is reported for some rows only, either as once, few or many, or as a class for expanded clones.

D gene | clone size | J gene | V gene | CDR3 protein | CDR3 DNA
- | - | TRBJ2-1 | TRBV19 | CASIGTGGYNEQFF | TGTGCCAGTATAGGAACAGGCGGCTACAATGAGCAGTTCTTC
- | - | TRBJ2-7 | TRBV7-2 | CASSLSRGYEQYF | TGTGCCAGCAGCTTAAGCAGGGGTTACGAGCAGTACTTC
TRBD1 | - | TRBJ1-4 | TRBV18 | CASSPPGQGGEKLFF | TGTGCCAGCTCACCCCCTGGACAGGGAGGTGAAAAACTGTTTTTT
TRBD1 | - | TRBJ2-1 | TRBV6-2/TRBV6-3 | CASSYRQGNNEQFF | TGTGCCAGCAGTTACCGACAGGGGAACAATGAGCAGTTCTTC
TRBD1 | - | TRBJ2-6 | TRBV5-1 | CASGRQGRFSSGANVLTF | TGCGCCAGCGGAAGACAGGGGCGGTTTAGCTCTGGGGCCAACGTCCTGACTTTC
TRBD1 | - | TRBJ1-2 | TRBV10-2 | CASRGQGAIYGYTF | TGCGCCAGCAGGGGACAGGGGGCTATCTATGGCTACACCTTC
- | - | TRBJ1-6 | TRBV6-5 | CASSQNDGNSPLHF | TGTGCCAGCAGTCAGAACGACGGGAATTCACCCCTCCACTTT
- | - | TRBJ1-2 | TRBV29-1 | CSAQASGYGYTF | TGCAGCGCCCAGGCCAGCGGCTATGGCTACACCTTC
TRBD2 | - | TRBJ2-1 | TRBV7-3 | CASSLGTSNEQFF | TGTGCCAGCAGCTTAGGGACTAGTAATGAGCAGTTCTTC
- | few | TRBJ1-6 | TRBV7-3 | CASSLGGNYNSPLHF | TGTGCCAGCAGCTTAGGGGGGAACTATAATTCACCCCTCCACTTT
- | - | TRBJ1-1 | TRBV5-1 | CASSLEFRADTEAFF | TGCGCCAGCAGCTTGGAGTTCAGGGCAGACACTGAAGCTTTCTTT
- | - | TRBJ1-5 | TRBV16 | CASSLGGFNQPQHF | TGTGCCAGCAGCCTGGGGGGGTTCAATCAGCCCCAGCATTTT
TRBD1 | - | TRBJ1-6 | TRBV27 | CASSTRDRESPLHF | TGTGCCAGCAGTACCCGGGACAGGGAATCACCCCTCCACTTT
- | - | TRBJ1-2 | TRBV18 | CASSPETDINYGYTF | TGTGCCAGCTCACCAGAGACCGACATTAACTATGGCTACACCTTC
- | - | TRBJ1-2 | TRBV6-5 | CASALAWPPDGYTF | TGTGCCAGCGCCCTTGCTTGGCCCCCCGATGGCTACACCTTC
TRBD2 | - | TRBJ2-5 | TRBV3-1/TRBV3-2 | CASSQDLAGGQETQYF | TGTGCCAGCAGCCAAGACCTAGCGGGGGGTCAAGAGACCCAGTACTTC
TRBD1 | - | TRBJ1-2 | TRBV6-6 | CASIDRGSRGYTF | TGTGCCAGCATTGACAGGGGGTCTAGAGGCTACACCTTC
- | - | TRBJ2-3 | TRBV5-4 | CASSSRGRGGDTQYF | TGTGCCAGCAGCTCACGAGGAAGGGGGGGAGATACGCAGTATTTT
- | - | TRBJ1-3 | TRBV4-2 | CASGQPVSGNTIYF | TGTGCCAGCGGACAGCCGGTCTCTGGAAACACCATATATTTT
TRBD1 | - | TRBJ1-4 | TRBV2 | CASSSQGRVEKLFF | TGTGCCAGCAGTTCACAGGGGCGGGTTGAAAAACTGTTTTTT
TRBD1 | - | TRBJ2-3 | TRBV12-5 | CASGSLTGVGTDTQYF | TGTGCTAGTGGTTCACTAACAGGGGTGGGCACAGATACGCAGTATTTT
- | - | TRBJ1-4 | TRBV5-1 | CASSLLQGGNEKLFF | TGCGCCAGCAGTCTCCTCCAGGGAGGGAATGAAAAACTGTTTTTT
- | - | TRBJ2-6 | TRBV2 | CASSLSSVAAGANVLTF | TGTGCCAGCAGCCTAAGTTCTGTAGCAGCTGGGGCCAACGTCCTGACTTTC
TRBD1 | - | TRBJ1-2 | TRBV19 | CASSIPGQGAYGYTF | TGTGCCAGTAGTATCCCCGGACAGGGAGCCTATGGCTACACCTTC
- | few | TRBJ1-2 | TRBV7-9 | CASSLAPVGGNYGYTF | TGTGCCAGCAGCTTAGCTCCAGTGGGGGGTAACTATGGCTACACCTTC
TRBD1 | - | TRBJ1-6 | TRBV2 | CASSAGQGGPNSPLHF | TGTGCCAGCAGTGCCGGACAGGGGGGACCAAATTCACCCCTCCACTTT
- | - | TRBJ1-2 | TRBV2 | CASSDGILTNGYTF | TGTGCCAGCAGTGACGGGATCTTGACGAATGGCTACACCTTC
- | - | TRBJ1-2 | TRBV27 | CASSFDRTYGYTF | TGTGCCAGCAGTTTTGACAGGACCTATGGCTACACCTTC
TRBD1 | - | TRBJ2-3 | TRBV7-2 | CASSLSGRGPADTQYF | TGTGCCAGCAGCTTATCGGGCAGGGGGCCCGCAGATACGCAGTATTTT
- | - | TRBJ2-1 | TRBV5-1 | CASSLDRVGLGEQFF | TGCGCCAGCAGCTTGGACAGGGTGGGGTTGGGTGAGCAGTTCTTC
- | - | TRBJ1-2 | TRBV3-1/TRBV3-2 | CASSQVIDRTNYGYTF | TGTGCCAGCAGCCAAGTCATAGATCGCACTAACTATGGCTACACCTTC
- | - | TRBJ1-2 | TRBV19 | CASSIPSGSYYGYTF | TGTGCCAGTAGTATACCCTCTGGCTCTTACTATGGCTACACCTTC
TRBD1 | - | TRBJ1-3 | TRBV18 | CASSPLGTASPGNTIYF | TGTGCCAGCTCACCGCTCGGGACAGCCTCACCTGGAAACACCATATATTTT
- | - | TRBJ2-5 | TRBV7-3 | CASSPGASGGVETQYF | TGTGCCAGCAGCCCGGGCGCATCTGGCGGGGTAGAGACCCAGTACTTC
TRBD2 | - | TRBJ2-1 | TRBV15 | CATSPHAGSGVYNEQFF | TGTGCCACCAGCCCCCATGCGGGTAGCGGGGTTTACAATGAGCAGTTCTTC
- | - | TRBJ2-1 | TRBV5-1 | CASSFLRSPDYNEQFF | TGCGCCAGCAGCTTTTTAAGGAGCCCCGACTACAATGAGCAGTTCTTC
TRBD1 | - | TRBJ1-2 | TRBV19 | CASSLGQAYGYTF | TGTGCCAGTAGCCTGGGACAGGCCTATGGCTACACCTTC
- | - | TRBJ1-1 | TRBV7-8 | CASSLVRDMNTEAFF | TGTGCCAGCAGCTTAGTACGGGACATGAACACTGAAGCTTTCTTT
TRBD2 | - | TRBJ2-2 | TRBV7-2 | CASSSQRGNTGELFF | TGTGCCAGCAGTTCTCAGCGGGGAAACACCGGGGAGCTGTTTTTT
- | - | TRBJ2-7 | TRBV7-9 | CASSQGQPYEQYF | TGTGCCAGCAGCCAAGGACAGCCCTACGAGCAGTACTTC
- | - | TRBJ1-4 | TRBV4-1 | CASSPGHSTNEKLFF | TGCGCCAGCAGCCCCGGACACTCAACTAATGAAAAACTGTTTTTT
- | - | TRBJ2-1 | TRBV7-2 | CASSLDPRSYEQFF | TGTGCCAGCAGCTTAGATCCTCGGAGCTATGAGCAGTTCTTC
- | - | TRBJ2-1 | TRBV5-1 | CASSLVGLLGSSYNEQFF | TGCGCCAGCAGCTTGGTGGGACTCCTCGGAAGCTCCTACAATGAGCAGTTCTTC
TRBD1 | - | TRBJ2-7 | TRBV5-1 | CASSPGTGSYEQYF | TGCGCCAGCAGCCCAGGGACAGGCTCCTACGAGCAGTACTTC
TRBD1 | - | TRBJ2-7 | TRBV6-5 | CASSTDRGPYEQYF | TGTGCCAGCAGTACCGACAGGGGGCCCTACGAGCAGTACTTC
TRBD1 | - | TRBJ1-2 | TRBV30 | CAWSVPPTGVYGYTF | TGTGCCTGGAGTGTACCGCCGACAGGGGTCTATGGCTACACCTTC
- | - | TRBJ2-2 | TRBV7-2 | CASSLFQGAGELFF | TGTGCCAGCAGCTTATTCCAAGGGGCCGGGGAGCTGTTTTTT
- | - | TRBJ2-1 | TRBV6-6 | CASSHGESSYNEQFF | TGTGCCAGCAGTCACGGGGAAAGCTCCTACAATGAGCAGTTCTTC
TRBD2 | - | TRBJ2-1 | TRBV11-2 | CASSFGVAGGISYNEQFF | TGTGCCAGCAGCTTCGGGGTAGCGGGGGGGATCTCCTACAATGAGCAGTTCTTC
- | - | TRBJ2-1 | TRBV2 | CASSEGRKGDDSYNEQFF | TGTGCCAGCAGTGAAGGCCGTAAGGGGGACGACTCCTACAATGAGCAGTTCTTC
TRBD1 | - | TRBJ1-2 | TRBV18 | CASSPPGQGLTNYGYTF | TGTGCCAGCTCACCACCGGGACAGGGCCTAACGAACTATGGCTACACCTTC
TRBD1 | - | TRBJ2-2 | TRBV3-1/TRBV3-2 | CASSRRTGPRELFF | TGTGCCAGCAGCCGCCGGACAGGGCCGCGGGAGCTGTTTTTT
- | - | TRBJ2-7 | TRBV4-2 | CASSQDRLREQYF | TGTGCCAGCAGCCAAGACCGCCTACGCGAGCAGTACTTC
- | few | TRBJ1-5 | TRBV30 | CAWGRGPGQPQHF | TGTGCCTGGGGCAGGGGTCCGGGACAGCCCCAGCATTTT
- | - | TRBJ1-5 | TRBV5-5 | CASSHQGSNQPQHF | TGTGCCAGCAGCCACCAGGGTAGCAATCAGCCCCAGCATTTT